One and the same sample provided the 31 T cell receptor beta chains below, sequenced in a study of beta chain features in type 1 diabetes. Study results and caveats: The study found moderately but significantly shorter TCRB CDR3s in all four CD4+ subsets of Type 1 diabetes patients.

No antigens are known for them. What was sequenced were expressed TCRB transcripts, since all of the isolated RNA had been reverse transcribed. The protocol was immunoSEQ multiplex PCR, while the TCRdb copy is restricted to in-frame clones and leaves out a portion. This sample has 680,000 or so clones, with roughly 13% found just once. The sequenced sample consisted of naive CD4+ T cells from blood. Receptors originate from a man between 18 and 35 years old with type 1 diabetes.

The rearrangement uses TRBV6-6 and TRBJ2-6, with D perhaps being TRBD1 or TRBD2 (6 bases each). V lost 5 bases and J 0 bases, leaving 11 bases between the germline ends. This CDR3 contains 16 residues. The germline V gene has CDR1 MNHNY and CDR2 SVGAGI (reference sequence). The CDR3 reads CASSRGASSGANVLTF. CDR3 nucleotide sequence: TGTGCCAGCAGTAGGGGGGCTTCCTCTGGGGCCAACGTCCTGACTTTC.

This clone was detected a few times. The V call is TRBV28, the J call TRBJ1-5; no definite D call. The CDR3 consists of 14 residues. V was clipped by 3 bases and J by 9 bases, with 15 bases between them. Germline CDR1 reads MDHEN; CDR2 reads SYDVKM. The CDR3, as DNA: TGTGCCAGCAGTTTGTTGGGTTCCCAGAGGCCCCAGCATTTT. As protein: CASSLLGSQRPQHF. Variable domain in full (rest from reference TRBV28 and TRBJ1-5): DVKVTQSSRYLVKRTGEKVFLECVQDMDHENMFWYRQDPGLGLRLIYFSYDVKMKEKGDIPEGYSVSREKKERFSLILESASTNQTSMYLCASSLLGSQRPQHFGDGTRLSIL.

V usage is TRBV29-1 and J usage is TRBJ1-5; 7 bases align to TRBD1. CDR3 length equals 14 residues. Per germline, CDR1 SQVTM and CDR2 ANQGSEA. J was trimmed by 0 bases and V by 5 bases; bases with no gene match: 4. The CDR3 DNA reads as TGCAGCGTTCGGACAGGCCATAGCAATCAGCCCCAGCATTTT. This translates into CSVRTGHSNQPQHF.

The genes are TRBV4-2 and TRBJ1-2; a weak D match, TRBD1 (5 bases). Germline V gene data show CDR1 as LGHNA and CDR2 as YNFKEQ. Deletions cut 1 base from V and 2 bases from J, with 17 bases between. The CDR3 is 17 amino acids. Written as DNA, the CDR3 is TGTGCCAGCAGCCAAGTTGGGGCGGAGGTTACCAACTATGGCTACACCTTC. Translated: CASSQVGAEVTNYGYTF.

This clone was observed a handful of times. The junction differs from germline at one of its ends, possibly a read error. The V gene is TRBV11-2, the J gene TRBJ1-6, with D tentatively TRBD1 (5 bases). Germline assignment: CDR1 SGHAT and CDR2 FQNNGV. CDR3 size: 12 residues. CDR3 in amino acids: CASSYARDRLRF. The CDR3 DNA sequence: TGTGCCAGCAGCTACGCCCGGGACCGACTTCGCTTT.

In its sample, this clone was seen once. The gene calls are TRBV19 and TRBJ1-5; 7 positions match TRBD1. Germline V gives CDR1 LNHDA, CDR2 SQIVND (reference sequence). CDR3 length: 15 residues. The V segment lost 6 bases and the J segment 0 bases; nucleotides outside the gene matches: 5. CDR3 coding DNA: TGTGCCAGTAGGACGACAGGGATTAGCAATCAGCCCCAGCATTTT. Its translation is CASRTTGISNQPQHF.

The chain carries TRBV4-1 and TRBJ1-5, with TRBD1 matching over 7 bases. Germline V CDR1 and CDR2: MGHRA, YSYEKL. This CDR3 comprises 16 residues. Losses at the gene ends were 2 bases for V and 3 bases for J; bases not matched to a gene: 7. The CDR3: CASSQTPTGNNQPQHF. The CDR3 DNA reads as TGCGCCAGCAGCCAAACCCCGACAGGGAACAATCAGCCCCAGCATTTT.

The table lists this clone with a few counts. The V gene is TRBV2, the J gene TRBJ2-1; a weak D match, TRBD2 (6 bases). Trimming shortened V by 6 bases and J by 4 bases, and 16 bases separated the two germline ends. Germline V gene data show CDR1 as SNHLY and CDR2 as FYNNEI. The CDR3 spans 15 residues. The CDR3 here is CASRPHVGGYNEQFF. The CDR3 DNA follows: TGTGCCAGCAGACCCCACGTGGGGGGTTACAATGAGCAGTTCTTC.

CDR3 DNA: TGTGCCTGGAGTATGGGGGTGGTGACCGGGTATCAGCCCCAGCATTTT. This translates into CAWSMGVVTGYQPQHF. The chain recombines TRBV30 with TRBJ1-5; D may be TRBD1 (5 bases). Deletions cut 2 bases from V and 5 bases from J, with 19 bases between. The V gene's germline CDR1 is GTSNPN and CDR2 SVGIG (reference sequence). This CDR3 has 16 residues.

For the CDR3, the DNA is TGTGCCAGCAGTTTCCGTCCACAGGGGGCTGGGGCCAACGTCCTGACTTTC. Translation: CASSFRPQGAGANVLTF. The V call is TRBV27, the J call TRBJ2-6; 8 bases fit TRBD1. The CDR3 contains 17 residues. V trimming: 3 bases; J trimming: 2 bases; junction bases outside the gene matches: 6. Germline lookup yields CDR1 MNHEY and CDR2 SMNVEV (reference sequence).

This clone appeared a few times. V and J are TRBV29-1 and TRBJ2-5; D is perhaps TRBD1 (5 bases). Germline loops: CDR1 SQVTM, CDR2 ANQGSEA. The CDR3 length is 15 residues. Trimming took off 5 bases at V and 2 bases at J, with 18 bases between the two ends. The CDR3 spells CSVILGTGQQETQYF. The CDR3 nucleotides read TGCAGCGTTATCTTGGGTACCGGACAACAAGAGACCCAGTACTTC.

This chain connects TRBV30 to TRBJ1-6; a possible D gene is TRBD1 (5 bases). Germline loops: CDR1 GTSNPN, CDR2 SVGIG (reference sequence). Trimming pared 5 bases from V and 1 base from J, leaving 12 bases between. The CDR3 length is 15 residues. CDR3 loop: CAWGGGQSYNSPLHF. CDR3 in DNA: TGTGCCTGGGGGGGAGGGCAATCCTATAATTCACCCCTCCACTTT.

The sample holds a few counts of this clone. The chain is built from TRBV25-1 and TRBJ2-7, with D uncertain. The germline V gene has CDR1 MGHDK and CDR2 SYGVNS. The V gene lost 4 bases and the J gene lost 0 bases, with 7 bases spanning the gap. CDR3 length: 13 residues. The chain's CDR3 is CASSGENSYEQYF. The CDR3, as DNA: TGTGCCAGCAGTGGGGAAAACTCCTACGAGCAGTACTTC.

The V call is TRBV4-1, the J call TRBJ1-1; the D is unclear. Between the trimmed V and J ends, which lost 0 bases and 5 bases, there was a span of 13 bases. In germline, CDR1 is MGHRA, CDR2 YSYEKL. CDR3 length: 15 residues. Here the CDR3 reads CASSQDNSRRTEAFF. CDR3 DNA sequence: TGCGCCAGCAGCCAAGATAACTCCCGGAGGACTGAAGCTTTCTTT.

This clone was recorded a few times. This specimen includes other DNA sequences encoding the same CDR3. The chain recombines TRBV18 with TRBJ2-5, with D possibly TRBD1 on 6 matching bases. CDR1 and CDR2 from the germline V gene are KGHSH and LQKENI. This CDR3 region has 13 residues. Trimming took 3 bases from V and 1 from J, leaving 6 bases between them. In DNA, the CDR3 is TGTGCCAGCTCACCGACAGGCCAAGAGACCCAGTACTTC. Encoded protein: CASSPTGQETQYF.

This chain links TRBV5-6 with TRBJ2-5, with 8 positions matching TRBD1. V lost 4 bases, J lost 5 bases, and 10 bases stayed unmatched. Germline CDR1 is SGHDT and CDR2 is YYEEEE. This CDR3 contains 15 residues. The CDR3: CASSALTGVGETQYF. CDR3 DNA sequence: TGTGCCAGCAGCGCCCTGACAGGGGTTGGGGAGACCCAGTACTTC.

The CDR3 DNA sequence: TGTGCCAGCAGCAAGACCGGGACCCTGGGCAATGAGCAGTTCTTC. Residues: CASSKTGTLGNEQFF. The genes are TRBV7-9 and TRBJ2-1; D may be TRBD1 or TRBD2 (5 bases each). CDR1 is SEHNR, CDR2 FQNEAQ, per germline (reference sequence). Deletions cut 5 bases from V and 6 bases from J, with 17 bases between. This CDR3 spans 15 amino acids.

There are a few counts of this clone. V usage is TRBV18 and J usage is TRBJ2-7; D possibly matches TRBD1 or TRBD2 (5 bases each). This CDR3 region has 18 residues. Germline CDR1 KGHSH, CDR2 LQKENI. Trimming took 0 bases from V and 6 from J, leaving 24 bases between them. Here the CDR3 reads CASSPPGAPRVRGLEQYF. Here the CDR3 DNA reads TGTGCCAGCTCACCACCTGGGGCACCTAGGGTTCGGGGCCTCGAGCAGTACTTC.

The V gene is TRBV6-1, the J gene TRBJ1-2, with TRBD1 identical over 9 bases. Germline V gene data show CDR1 as MNHNS and CDR2 as SASEGT. The CDR3 sequence is 15 residues long. Trimming took 3 bases from V and 4 from J; bases not matched to a gene: 6. CDR3 loop: CASSDRTGDSYGYTF. The CDR3 nucleotides are TGTGCCAGCAGTGACCGGACAGGGGACAGCTATGGCTACACCTTC.

This CDR3 is CASSEGENYGYTF. CDR3 sequence (DNA): TGTGCCAGCAGTGAGGGGGAAAACTATGGCTACACCTTC. The chain combines TRBV6-1 with TRBJ1-2, with D maybe TRBD1 (5 bases). Germline V CDR1 and CDR2: MNHNS, SASEGT. The V gene lost 3 bases and the J gene lost 2 bases, with 7 bases spanning the gap. The CDR3 loop spans 13 amino acids.

This chain uses TRBV5-1 with TRBJ1-2; D not certain. V lost 0 bases and J 3 bases, leaving 15 bases between the germline ends. CDR3 length equals 16 residues. Germline-derived CDR1 and CDR2 are SGHRS and YFSETQ. The CDR3 DNA reads TGCGCCAGCAGCTTGGGGAAGCCGCCGTCTGACTATGGCTACACCTTC. This translates into CASSLGKPPSDYGYTF.

The rearrangement uses TRBV2 and TRBJ1-1; D not resolved. The CDR3 is 14 amino acids. V was trimmed by 7 bases and J by 11 bases, leaving 23 bases between them. The V gene's germline CDR1 is SNHLY and CDR2 FYNNEI. Written as DNA, the CDR3 is TGTGCCAGCATCCCGAGGACTGCCCCGTCATGGGCTTTCTTT. Protein: CASIPRTAPSWAFF. Based on the CDR3 plus reference TRBV2 and TRBJ1-1, the full variable domain is EPEVTQTPSHQVTQMGQEVILRCVPISNHLYFYWYRQILGQKVEFLVSFYNNEISEKSEIFDDQFSVERPDGSNFTLKIRSTKLEDSAMYFCASIPRTAPSWAFFGQGTRLTVV.

Concerning this clone itself: Additional DNA sequences in this sample encode the identical CDR3. This chain uses TRBV29-1 with TRBJ1-3; D unclear. V was clipped by 3 bases and J by 3 bases, with 6 bases between them. The CDR3 spans 12 residues. Germline V CDR1 and CDR2: SQVTM, ANQGSEA. CDR3 amino acids: CSVEAGGNTIYF. The DNA for the CDR3 is TGCAGCGTTGAGGCGGGTGGAAACACCATATATTTT.

The chain couples TRBV6-6 to TRBJ2-7; possible D gene TRBD2, 6 bases. In germline, CDR1 is MNHNY, CDR2 SVGAGI (reference sequence). The CDR3 runs to 14 residues. The V end lost 5 bases, the J end lost 6 bases, and 17 bases lay between the germline ends. In DNA, the CDR3 is TGTGCCAGCAGTATCCGACTAGGATCCCCCGAGCAGTACTTC. Translation: CASSIRLGSPEQYF.

This clone has more than one count but fewer than ten. The CDR3 reads CASSEGLGYGYTF. The CDR3 bases are TGCGCCAGCAGCGAGGGACTCGGCTATGGCTACACCTTC. The J gene is TRBJ1-2, the V gene TRBV5-1; a weak D match, TRBD1 (5 bases). The CDR3 totals 13 residues. Trimming took 4 bases from V and 4 from J, leaving 11 bases between them. Germline V gives CDR1 SGHRS, CDR2 YFSETQ.

This clone showed up just a few times. The sample contains more than one DNA sequence encoding this CDR3. The gene calls are TRBV19 and TRBJ1-2, with D hard to call. The V gene's germline CDR1 is LNHDA and CDR2 SQIVND (reference sequence). Trimming removed 3 bases from V and 1 base from J, with 9 bases in between. The CDR3 spans 14 residues. The CDR3 DNA follows: TGTGCCAGTAGTATTTGGACGGATAACTATGGCTACACCTTC. It yields the protein CASSIWTDNYGYTF.

This clone was counted only a few times. CDR3 sequence reads: CASSRIGGGSSYNEQFF. Here the CDR3 DNA reads TGTGCCAGCAGCCGAATTGGCGGGGGGAGCTCCTACAATGAGCAGTTCTTC. The chain is built from TRBV9 and TRBJ2-1; 8 bases are a match to TRBD2. The V and J ends lost 4 bases and 0 bases, in that order; junction bases with no gene match: 9. Germline-derived CDR1 and CDR2 are SGDLS and YYNGEE. This CDR3 is built from 17 residues.

For this clone: One end of the junction varies from germline; a read error may be responsible. The chain is built from TRBV5-4 and TRBJ2-5; 7 bases line up with TRBD1. CDR1 is SGHNT, CDR2 YYREEE, per germline (reference sequence). The CDR3 is 15 residues long. CDR3 protein: CANSLGDRVGETQYF. The CDR3 coding sequence is TGTGCCAACAGCTTGGGAGACAGGGTGGGGGAGACCCAGTACTTC.

This clone was detected only a few times. The chain combines TRBV19 with TRBJ1-1, with 8 bases fitting TRBD1. The CDR3 is made up of 14 amino acids. The germline gives CDR1 LNHDA, CDR2 SQIVND (reference sequence). V was clipped by 7 bases and J by 3 bases; unmatched bases: 7. CDR3 residues: CASTQDRGDTEAFF. CDR3 DNA sequence: TGTGCCAGTACCCAAGACAGGGGTGACACTGAAGCTTTCTTT.

The J gene is TRBJ1-5, the V gene TRBV30, with D hard to call. The germline V and J ends were trimmed by 3 bases and 1 base, with 10 bases remaining between them. The CDR3 covers 14 residues. From germline, CDR1 is GTSNPN and CDR2 SVGIG (reference sequence). DNA of the CDR3: TGTGCCTGGAGCGTCTCAAGAAGCAATCAGCCCCAGCATTTT. Translating it yields CAWSVSRSNQPQHF.

This clone was recorded a few times. CDR3 in amino acids: CASNPGQGVGANVLTF. CDR3 coding DNA: TGTGCCAGCAACCCAGGACAGGGGGTAGGGGCCAACGTCCTGACTTTC. The V and J genes are TRBV2 and TRBJ2-6; 10 nucleotides match TRBD1. Germline V gives CDR1 SNHLY, CDR2 FYNNEI. The junction had 7 bases not matched to a gene; V was cut back by 7 bases and J by 4 bases. CDR3 length: 16 amino acids.